A selection of T cell receptor beta chains follows, all from one sample in a study of Tregs in tolerant kidney transplant recipients. Measured with immunoSEQ multiplex PCR; TCRdb has only the in-frame clones, and not every one. The table lists approximately 43,000 clones, less than 95% of them singletons. Material: Tregs from blood. Receptor source: a human donor in good health. The conserved cysteine and the conserved F or W are not part of the CDR3 here. Where a row states a size, it is once, few, many or the class of an expanded clone; other rows omit it.

J gene | CDR3 length | V gene | clone size | CDR3 protein
TRBJ2-7 | 14 | TRBV7-2 | once | ASSLAGGLDAYEQY
TRBJ2-3 | 12 | TRBV2 | NA | ASIQTGSTDTQY
TRBJ2-1 | 17 | TRBV7-2 | once | ASSSLTSGRASSYNEQF
TRBJ1-1 | 14 | TRBV30 | NA | AWSGTGGGRYTEAF
TRBJ2-5 | 15 | TRBV2 | NA | ASTRTGDRLMSETQY
TRBJ1-5 | 10 | TRBV7-9 | NA | ASSRGGQPQH
TRBJ2-5 | 13 | TRBV9 | NA | ASSVGTAYGETQY
TRBJ2-7 | 12 | TRBV29-1 | NA | SVTMGTYPYEQY
TRBJ2-3 | 11 | TRBV5-1 | NA | ASSPGGTDTQY
TRBJ1-5 | 14 | TRBV7-9 | NA | ASSLSTGTENQPQH
TRBJ2-7 | 15 | TRBV4-1 | NA | ASSRTGASGSSYEQY
TRBJ2-7 | 13 | TRBV7-2 | NA | ASSPSAGQIYEQY
TRBJ1-5 | 15 | TRBV19 | NA | ASSFLWAGRLNQPQH
TRBJ1-2 | 12 | TRBV6-5 | NA | ASSDRGRGYGYT
TRBJ2-4 | 17 | TRBV6-1 | NA | ASSERTRWDSIAKNIQY
TRBJ2-5 | 11 | TRBV29-1 | NA | SVEGGQQETQY
TRBJ1-4 | 15 | TRBV7-9 | NA | ASSLGRTGGFNEKLF
TRBJ2-1 | 12 | TRBV6-6 | NA | ASSYSGPRNEQF
TRBJ2-5 | 14 | TRBV9 | NA | ASSAHPTGTQETQY
TRBJ1-5 | 13 | TRBV5-1 | NA | ASSLGTGGNQPQH
TRBJ1-1 | 11 | TRBV6-5 | NA | ASSYRVNTEAF
TRBJ1-1 | 10 | TRBV10-3 | few | AISYRDTEAF
TRBJ2-7 | 10 | TRBV5-1 | NA | ASSLGGTALY
TRBJ2-6 | 16 | TRBV5-6 | NA | ASSLRQSLISGANVLT
TRBJ2-5 | 14 | TRBV11-2 | once | ASSLGLAGDQETQY
TRBJ2-1 | 10 | TRBV5-6 | NA | ASGGLTNEQF
TRBJ2-3 | 10 | TRBV4-2 | NA | ASSQEDNTQY
TRBJ1-1 | 13 | TRBV18 | NA | ASTGGRVGNTEAF